This T cell receptor (beta chain) was sequenced during a study of T cells after yellow fever vaccination. Overall study findings and caveats: Subsequent to the booster, the majority of primary-vaccination clones reappeared (less than 97% CD4, 85% to 90% CD8). Researchers report a weaker secondary response that nonetheless peaked faster, day 5 versus 15.

The junction had 4 bases not matched to a gene; V was cut back by 6 bases and J by 8 bases. The CDR3 is 13 residues long. Germline values: CDR1 SGHTA, CDR2 FQGNSA. Synthesis of TCR cDNA relied on 5'RACE template switching, which attached a universal primer site and UMIs. In TCRdb, the 5' RACE reads were re-called with MiXCR into one record per CDR3 protein. The sample carries a few hundred thousand distinct CDR3 sequences, roughly 7.2% recorded once. This clonotype was seen many times. What it binds is not known. This TCR was recovered from a young man who received the YFV17D yellow fever vaccine. This chain uses TRBV7-2 with TRBJ2-1, with TRBD1 matching 10 bases. Sequences were derived from CD4+ T cells sorted from PBMCs, sampled 15 days after the yellow fever booster vaccination. In DNA form, the CDR3 reads TGTGCCAGCAGTCCGGACAGGGGGTATGAGCAGTTCTTC. It yields the protein CASSPDRGYEQFF.